This T cell receptor (beta chain) was identified during a study of CD8+CD57+ T cells in acquired aplastic anemia (dated by TCRdb to 2017 to 2018). In terms of the full investigation: A mean of 3.2 ug of DNA, ranging from about 0.17 to 30 ug, was extracted from sorted CD4+ and CD8+ cells. Mean read counts for healthy donor samples were around 10 million for CD4+ cells and fewer than 12 million for CD8+ cells. Overall study results and their limits: About 28 CD8+ CDR3 sequences were found in both patients and controls but appeared to be highly expressed in patients and within the immunodominant clones of the patients. CD8+ Simpson's diversity did not differ significantly between patients and healthy controls (P=0.060).

Profiling of TCR beta VDJ combinations and CDR3 sequences used genomic DNA as the template. An Illumina HiSeq 2000 was used for TCR repertoire sequencing. The authors' analysis ran thus. Repertoires were assessed using TRBV/TRBJ rearrangement plots, CDR3 size and DJ length profiles, and Simpson's diversity index. The most abundant DNA sequence in the deep sequencing data was taken as the immunodominant clone. CDR3 amino acid sequences were screened for sharing across subjects and were compared with published repertoires and the VDJdb database. In TCRdb, the public reads were trimmed at Q25 with fastp and aligned with MiXCR, with productive beta chains retained. CDR3 protein duplicates are merged, each entry listing the most common genes and DNA. TCRdb's processing, not the authors', yielded these V and J calls. The sample table holds more than 100,000 distinct CDR3 sequences, of which around 50% were seen once. The top ten clones comprise roughly 2.6% of the sample.

Ten or more counts support this clonotype. Its target antigen remains unknown. Per-base qualities were not stored, and no clone one base away is much larger. TCR repertoires of sorted CD4+ and CD8+ blood T cells from severe aplastic anemia patients and healthy subjects were deep-sequenced in the study. Ficoll-Paque density gradient centrifugation was used to isolate peripheral blood mononuclear cells. Before DNA extraction, CD4+ and CD8+ T cells were sorted with FACS or magnetic beads. CDR1 and CDR2 are read off the germline V gene as SGHTA and FQGTGA. The cysteine opens and the phenylalanine closes a CDR3 of 14 amino acids. Just CDR3 DNA is preserved here, 42 bases in frame from base 1. The junction shows trimming of 9 bases on V and 2 bases on J, plus 13 bases between the germline ends.

The TCR was taken from a human donor in good health, serving as a control. Sequencing was carried out using sorted CD4+, CD8+, or CD8+CD57+ T cells (not recorded which) from PBMCs. The chain couples TRBV7-3 to TRBJ2-2; the D gene is perhaps TRBD1, from 6 matching bases. The CDR3 reads CASSDRSNTGELFF. In nucleotides, the sequence is TGTGCCAGTAGCGACAGGAGCAACACCGGGGAGCTGTTTTTT.